These T cell receptor beta chains were read from a single sample in a study of blood T cell repertoires in COVID-19. Libraries were prepared by immunoSEQ multiplex PCR; TCRdb keeps only in-frame clonotypes and omits some of them. The sample lists some 350,000 clones; approximately 91% were seen once. Sequencing input: peripheral blood. All receptors come from a woman in her 70s with COVID-19, enrolled during active disease. Both conserved end residues are part of each CDR3. The order of the fields is V gene, D gene, J gene, clone size, CDR3 DNA, CDR3 protein. A D gene is named only where the DNA matches it firmly. Clone size appears in some rows only: once, few, many, or a class for an expanded clone.

v_call: TRBV4-1
d_call: TRBD1
j_call: TRBJ1-1
clone_size: once
cdr3_nt: TGCGCCAGCAGCCACCAGGACAGGCCGGGCACTGAAGCTTTCTTT
cdr3_aa: CASSHQDRPGTEAFF

v_call: TRBV30
d_call: TRBD2
j_call: TRBJ2-5
clone_size: NA
cdr3_nt: TGTGCCTGGAGTGTCTCCGGGACTAGCGGGGAGACCCAGTACTTC
cdr3_aa: CAWSVSGTSGETQYF

v_call: TRBV10-3
d_call: TRBD1
j_call: TRBJ1-1
clone_size: NA
cdr3_nt: TGTGCCATCAGTGACACGAGGACAGGACGGAACACTGAAGCTTTCTTT
cdr3_aa: CAISDTRTGRNTEAFF

v_call: TRBV28
d_call: NA
j_call: TRBJ1-1
clone_size: NA
cdr3_nt: TGTGCCAGCAGCTTGGGGGGTATGAACACTGAAGCTTTCTTT
cdr3_aa: CASSLGGMNTEAFF

v_call: TRBV11-2
d_call: NA
j_call: TRBJ2-1
clone_size: NA
cdr3_nt: TGTGCCAGCAGCCTGGACAACTACAATGAGCAGTTCTTC
cdr3_aa: CASSLDNYNEQFF

v_call: TRBV6-5
d_call: NA
j_call: TRBJ2-2
clone_size: NA
cdr3_nt: TGTGCCAGCAGTTACGACAGCGACACCGGGGAGCTGTTTTTT
cdr3_aa: CASSYDSDTGELFF

v_call: TRBV5-1
d_call: TRBD1
j_call: TRBJ2-1
clone_size: NA
cdr3_nt: TGCGCCAGCAGCTTGGAGGGGACAGACTACAATGAGCAGTTCTTC
cdr3_aa: CASSLEGTDYNEQFF

v_call: TRBV7-7
d_call: TRBD1
j_call: TRBJ2-5
clone_size: NA
cdr3_nt: TGTGCCAGCAGCCCGGACAGGGTGGAAGAGACCCAGTACTTC
cdr3_aa: CASSPDRVEETQYF

v_call: TRBV4-1
d_call: TRBD2
j_call: TRBJ2-6
clone_size: NA
cdr3_nt: TGCGCCAGCAGCCAAGAACTAGCGGGGTACTCTGGGGCCAACGTCCTGACTTTC
cdr3_aa: CASSQELAGYSGANVLTF

v_call: TRBV6-5
d_call: NA
j_call: TRBJ1-1
clone_size: NA
cdr3_nt: TGTGCCAGCAGTTACTCTAGGGGCAACACTGAAGCTTTCTTT
cdr3_aa: CASSYSRGNTEAFF

v_call: TRBV12-5
d_call: TRBD1
j_call: TRBJ2-3
clone_size: NA
cdr3_nt: TGTGCTAGTGGTTTGGGAGGGACAGGGGAGACAGATACGCAGTATTTT
cdr3_aa: CASGLGGTGETDTQYF

v_call: TRBV5-4
d_call: NA
j_call: TRBJ2-5
clone_size: NA
cdr3_nt: TGTGCCAGCAGCTCCCAGGGTGGCGAGACCCAGTACTTC
cdr3_aa: CASSSQGGETQYF

v_call: TRBV18
d_call: NA
j_call: TRBJ1-1
clone_size: NA
cdr3_nt: TGTGCCAGCTCACTCGACAGGAACACTGAAGCTTTCTTT
cdr3_aa: CASSLDRNTEAFF

v_call: TRBV5-1
d_call: NA
j_call: TRBJ1-1
clone_size: NA
cdr3_nt: TGCGCCAGCAGCTACAACCGGAGGGTTGAAGCTTTCTTT
cdr3_aa: CASSYNRRVEAFF

v_call: TRBV9
d_call: NA
j_call: TRBJ1-2
clone_size: few
cdr3_nt: TGTGCCAGCAGCGTATCCACCTCCGCCGCTCCCAGGGATGGCTACACCTTC
cdr3_aa: CASSVSTSAAPRDGYTF

v_call: TRBV12-5
d_call: NA
j_call: TRBJ1-1
clone_size: NA
cdr3_nt: TGTGCTAGTGGTTTGGTTGGGGGCACGAACACTGAAGCTTTCTTT
cdr3_aa: CASGLVGGTNTEAFF

v_call: TRBV18
d_call: TRBD1
j_call: TRBJ1-2
clone_size: NA
cdr3_nt: TGTGCCAGCTCGCAGGGGGCGAACTATGGCTACACCTTC
cdr3_aa: CASSQGANYGYTF

v_call: TRBV28
d_call: NA
j_call: TRBJ1-2
clone_size: NA
cdr3_nt: TGTGCCAGCATACGGGGGGACTATGGCTACACCTTC
cdr3_aa: CASIRGDYGYTF

v_call: TRBV14
d_call: NA
j_call: TRBJ1-1
clone_size: NA
cdr3_nt: TGTGCCAGCAGCCTGGACTGGAACACTGAAGCTTTCTTT
cdr3_aa: CASSLDWNTEAFF

v_call: TRBV28
d_call: NA
j_call: TRBJ2-7
clone_size: NA
cdr3_nt: TGTGCCAGCAGCTCTCCGGGACAATCCTACGAGCAGTACTTC
cdr3_aa: CASSSPGQSYEQYF

v_call: TRBV5-1
d_call: NA
j_call: TRBJ2-6
clone_size: NA
cdr3_nt: TGCGCCAGCAGCGGATCTAGCGTTGGGGCCAACGTCCTGACTTTC
cdr3_aa: CASSGSSVGANVLTF

v_call: TRBV28
d_call: TRBD2
j_call: TRBJ2-7
clone_size: NA
cdr3_nt: TGTGCCAGCAGGGAGCGGGGATGGCAGTACTTC
cdr3_aa: CASRERGWQYF

v_call: TRBV11-3
d_call: TRBD1
j_call: TRBJ2-7
clone_size: NA
cdr3_nt: TGTGCCAGCAGCCCCCGGGACAGGGATAACGAGCAGTACTTC
cdr3_aa: CASSPRDRDNEQYF

v_call: TRBV6-4
d_call: TRBD2
j_call: TRBJ2-5
clone_size: NA
cdr3_nt: TGTGCCAGCAGCCCAGCAGGGCGGGGGGGGCGAAGCCAAGAGACCCAGTACTTC
cdr3_aa: CASSPAGRGGRSQETQYF

v_call: TRBV5-1
d_call: NA
j_call: TRBJ1-5
clone_size: once
cdr3_nt: TGCGCCAGCAGCCCGTCCGGGATTTTCAATCAGCCCCAGCATTTT
cdr3_aa: CASSPSGIFNQPQHF

v_call: TRBV11-2
d_call: TRBD1
j_call: TRBJ1-2
clone_size: NA
cdr3_nt: TGTGCCAGCAGCACCTACAGGGGAATGGATTATGGCTACACCTTC
cdr3_aa: CASSTYRGMDYGYTF

v_call: TRBV4-3
d_call: TRBD1
j_call: TRBJ1-2
clone_size: once
cdr3_nt: TGCGCCAGCAGCCAAGCGTTGGGGACAGGGAACTATGGCTACACCTTC
cdr3_aa: CASSQALGTGNYGYTF

v_call: TRBV9
d_call: NA
j_call: TRBJ1-2
clone_size: NA
cdr3_nt: TGTGCCAGCAGCGTAGATCAGGGGACCTATGGCTACACCTTC
cdr3_aa: CASSVDQGTYGYTF

v_call: TRBV12-5
d_call: TRBD1
j_call: TRBJ2-7
clone_size: NA
cdr3_nt: TGTGCTAGTGGCTTGGGGACAGGGAAGGAAGAGCAGTACTTC
cdr3_aa: CASGLGTGKEEQYF

v_call: TRBV19
d_call: TRBD1
j_call: TRBJ2-7
clone_size: few
cdr3_nt: TGTGCCAGTAGCCAGGACCCAGGGACAGGAGCCTACGAGCAGTACTTC
cdr3_aa: CASSQDPGTGAYEQYF

v_call: TRBV4-1
d_call: NA
j_call: TRBJ2-6
clone_size: NA
cdr3_nt: TGCGCCAGCCAGGGAACCGGGGCCAACGTCCTGACTTTC
cdr3_aa: CASQGTGANVLTF

v_call: TRBV24-1
d_call: NA
j_call: TRBJ1-2
clone_size: NA
cdr3_nt: TGTGCCACCAGTGATTTCTCCGGGACACCAACTAATGGCTACACCTTC
cdr3_aa: CATSDFSGTPTNGYTF

v_call: TRBV11-2
d_call: NA
j_call: TRBJ2-3
clone_size: NA
cdr3_nt: TGTGCCAGCAGCCTCGTCGCGGGCACAGATACGCAGTATTTT
cdr3_aa: CASSLVAGTDTQYF

v_call: TRBV4-3
d_call: NA
j_call: TRBJ2-5
clone_size: once
cdr3_nt: TGCGCCAGCAGCCAAGGCCTATGGGATCGGGGGGCGCAAAAGACCCAGTACTTC
cdr3_aa: CASSQGLWDRGAQKTQYF

v_call: TRBV10-3
d_call: NA
j_call: TRBJ1-5
clone_size: NA
cdr3_nt: TGTGCCACTGGCGGGAGGGAAGACCAGCCCCAGCATTTT
cdr3_aa: CATGGREDQPQHF

v_call: TRBV19
d_call: TRBD1
j_call: TRBJ1-6
clone_size: few
cdr3_nt: TGTGCCACCGGGACAGGGGGCTATAATTCACCCCTCCACTTT
cdr3_aa: CATGTGGYNSPLHF

v_call: TRBV6-6
d_call: TRBD2
j_call: TRBJ2-5
clone_size: NA
cdr3_nt: TGTGCCAGCAGCTTCGGACACGGGGGGGAGACCCAGTACTTC
cdr3_aa: CASSFGHGGETQYF

v_call: TRBV18
d_call: TRBD1
j_call: TRBJ1-1
clone_size: NA
cdr3_nt: TGTGCCAGCTCACCAAGAAAGGGACAGGTGAACACTGAAGCTTTCTTT
cdr3_aa: CASSPRKGQVNTEAFF

v_call: TRBV24-1
d_call: NA
j_call: TRBJ1-2
clone_size: NA
cdr3_nt: TGTGCCACCAGTGATTTACGGGGAAATGGCTACACCTTC
cdr3_aa: CATSDLRGNGYTF

v_call: TRBV5-6
d_call: NA
j_call: TRBJ1-1
clone_size: NA
cdr3_nt: TGTGCCAGCAGCCTCCGAGGGACTGAAGCTTTCTTT
cdr3_aa: CASSLRGTEAFF